The next 24 T cell receptor beta chains were all read from a single sample in a study of T cell changes during pregnancy in multiple sclerosis. Sequenced by immunoSEQ multiplex PCR; TCRdb stores in-frame clones only, minus some. The repertoire holds tens of thousands of clones, with 92% as singletons. Sequences were derived from CD4+ T cells from peripheral blood mononuclear cells, sampled in the third trimester of pregnancy. These receptor sequences come from a female donor with multiple sclerosis, enrolled in a pregnancy study.

The chain has TRBV19 and TRBJ2-7; tentative D call: TRBD2 (6 bases). The V end lost 4 bases, the J end lost 11 bases, and 15 bases lay between the germline ends. CDR3 length: 12 residues. The germline CDR1 and CDR2 sequences are LNHDA and SQIVND (reference sequence). DNA for the CDR3: TGTGCCAGTAGTACCCTCGGGGGACCGAAGTACTTC. It specifies CASSTLGGPKYF.

The chain links TRBV30 to TRBJ1-5; TRBD1 agrees at 7 bases. With V trimmed by 5 bases and J by 3 bases, 4 bases remained unmatched. In germline, CDR1 is GTSNPN, CDR2 SVGIG (reference sequence). The CDR3 extends over 13 amino acids. CDR3 nucleotides: TGTGCCTGGGCGGGACAGAACAATCAGCCCCAGCATTTT. Residues: CAWAGQNNQPQHF. Together with reference TRBV30 and TRBJ1-5, the CDR3 gives the full variable domain: SQTIHQWPATLVQPVGSPLSLECTVEGTSNPNLYWYRQAAGRGLQLLFYSVGIGQISSEVPQNLSASRPQDRQFILSSKKLLLSDSGFYLCAWAGQNNQPQHFGDGTRLSIL.

V usage is TRBV19 and J usage is TRBJ2-7, with 9 bases identical to TRBD1. The CDR3 sequence is 15 residues long. J was trimmed by 2 bases and V by 5 bases; bases with no gene match: 7. CDR1 LNHDA and CDR2 SQIVND come from the germline V gene (reference sequence). The CDR3 nucleotides read TGTGCCAGTAGTTTTCCCGGACAGGGGACCTACGAGCAGTACTTC. Encoded protein: CASSFPGQGTYEQYF.

On this clone itself: The germline gene is not matched at one end of the junction; a read error may be the cause. This chain uses TRBV7-7 with TRBJ2-1; D not certain. The CDR3 runs 13 residues. Germline V gene sequence: CDR1 SSHAT, CDR2 FNYEAQ (reference sequence). The CDR3 coding sequence is TGTGCTAGCAGCTTACTCAGTAACAATGAGCAGTTCTTC. It encodes CASSLLSNNEQFF.

The chain has TRBV9 and TRBJ1-1; 8 bases agree with TRBD1. This CDR3 has 14 amino acids. Germline trimming cut 3 bases from V and 5 bases from J; bases unmatched to any gene: 6. Germline CDR1 is SGDLS and CDR2 is YYNGEE. CDR3 nucleotides: TGTGCCAGCAGCGGCCGACAGGGGTTAACTGAAGCTTTCTTT. Protein sequence: CASSGRQGLTEAFF.

The V and J genes are TRBV7-2 and TRBJ1-4; a weak D match, TRBD1 (5 bases). V dropped 5 bases and J dropped 0 bases, with 10 bases sitting between them. Per germline, CDR1 SGHTA and CDR2 FQGNSA. This CDR3 region has 15 residues. The CDR3 region has the DNA TGTGCCAGCAGCCCCACGACAGCAACTAATGAAAAACTGTTTTTT. It encodes CASSPTTATNEKLFF.

At least ten counts were recorded for this clone. The chain combines TRBV19 with TRBJ2-5; weak D call: TRBD1 (6 bases). Germline-derived CDR1 and CDR2 are LNHDA and SQIVND (reference sequence). With 6 bases removed from V and 2 bases from J, the gap between germline ends came to 10 bases. CDR3 length: 13 amino acids. CDR3 coding DNA: TGTGCCAGTAGGGGACAAGCTCAAGAGACCCAGTACTTC. Translating gives CASRGQAQETQYF.

The CDR3 loop is CASSLEGTLYEQFF. The CDR3 DNA sequence: TGTGCCAGCAGCTTAGAGGGGACTCTATATGAGCAGTTCTTC. The rearrangement joins TRBV11-3 to TRBJ2-1; D possibly corresponds to TRBD2 (6 bases). The CDR3 extends over 14 amino acids. CDR1 and CDR2 (germline): SGHNT, YENEEA. Trimming cost V 0 bases and J 8 bases, with 11 bases left between them. Based on the CDR3 plus reference TRBV11-3 and TRBJ2-1, the full variable domain is EAGVVQSPRYKIIEKKQPVAFWCNPISGHNTLYWYLQNLGQGPELLIRYENEEAVDDSQLPKDRFSAERLKGVDSTLKIQPAELGDSAVYLCASSLEGTLYEQFFGPGTRLTVL.

The genes are TRBV28 and TRBJ2-7, with D tentatively TRBD2 (7 bases). This CDR3 has 13 amino acids. The germline CDR1 and CDR2 sequences are MDHEN and SYDVKM. The germline V and J ends were trimmed by 6 bases and 4 bases, with 13 bases remaining between them. CDR3: CASSSGGPYEQYF. The CDR3, as DNA: TGTGCCAGCAGCTCGGGGGGCCCTTACGAGCAGTACTTC.

In this sample, this clone turned up once. The CDR3 protein is CSVVAGGPDEQFF. Here the CDR3 DNA reads TGCAGCGTTGTAGCGGGAGGGCCGGATGAGCAGTTCTTC. The chain is built from TRBV29-1 and TRBJ2-1; 11 positions agree with TRBD2. Germline V CDR1 and CDR2: SQVTM, ANQGSEA. V shed 4 bases and J 8 bases; nucleotides not matched to a gene: 4. This CDR3 spans 13 amino acids.

The V and J genes are TRBV25-1 and TRBJ2-4; 11 positions agree with TRBD2. Germline CDR1 reads MGHDK; CDR2 reads SYGVNS. The CDR3 length is 17 residues. V shed 4 bases and J 0 bases; nucleotides not matched to a gene: 5. The CDR3 reads CASSGTSGPLAKNIQYF. In DNA form, the CDR3 reads TGTGCCAGCAGTGGGACTAGCGGGCCTCTAGCCAAAAACATTCAGTACTTC.

The chain recombines TRBV5-4 with TRBJ2-5; 9 nucleotides match TRBD2. CDR1 and CDR2 from the germline V gene are SGHNT and YYREEE (reference sequence). The V and J ends lost 5 bases and 1 base, in that order; junction bases with no gene match: 6. There are 15 residues in the CDR3. CDR3 protein: CASRRLADSQETQYF. Written as DNA, the CDR3 is TGTGCCAGCAGACGACTAGCGGACAGCCAAGAGACCCAGTACTTC.

This rearrangement joins TRBV10-3 to TRBJ2-3; 11 nucleotides match TRBD2. The V and J ends lost 3 bases and 4 bases, in that order; junction bases with no gene match: 6. The CDR3 sequence is 16 residues long. Germline CDR1 ENHRY, CDR2 SYGVKD. The CDR3 sequence is CAISDPLAGEADTQYF. The CDR3 DNA sequence: TGTGCCATCAGTGACCCACTAGCGGGAGAGGCAGATACGCAGTATTTT.

This chain uses TRBV27 with TRBJ2-3; TRBD1 matches 7 bases. Germline V gene data show CDR1 as MNHEY and CDR2 as SMNVEV (reference sequence). The CDR3 consists of 16 residues. V dropped 5 bases and J dropped 2; count of bases not matched to a gene: 10. Written as DNA, the CDR3 is TGTGCCAGCAGTACATGGGGGCAGGGGGACACAGATACGCAGTATTTT. It is translated as CASSTWGQGDTDTQYF.

This chain links TRBV2 with TRBJ1-1, with 7 bases lining up with TRBD1. Per germline, CDR1 SNHLY and CDR2 FYNNEI. This CDR3 contains 16 residues. Trimming at V came to 5 bases and at J to 0 bases, leaving 9 bases not matched to a gene. The CDR3 is CASSLRPGTVNTEAFF. CDR3 coding DNA: TGTGCCAGCAGTCTCCGTCCCGGGACAGTGAACACTGAAGCTTTCTTT.

The V call is TRBV28, the J call TRBJ2-5; possible D gene TRBD1, 6 bases. The CDR3 spans 16 residues. Germline CDR1 and CDR2: MDHEN and SYDVKM. Trimming shortened V by 6 bases and J by 2 bases, and 19 bases separated the two germline ends. CDR3 sequence (DNA): TGTGCCAGCAGCCCTTTGTTGCAGGGGAGTCAAGAGACCCAGTACTTC. Translated, it gives CASSPLLQGSQETQYF. The variable domain in full, with the rest retrieved from reference TRBV28 and TRBJ2-5, is DVKVTQSSRYLVKRTGEKVFLECVQDMDHENMFWYRQDPGLGLRLIYFSYDVKMKEKGDIPEGYSVSREKKERFSLILESASTNQTSMYLCASSPLLQGSQETQYFGPGTRLLVL.

CDR3 in amino acids: CASSPLSGNEQYF. The CDR3 DNA reads TGTGCCAGCTCACCCCTTTCGGGTAACGAGCAGTACTTC. The V gene is TRBV18, the J gene TRBJ2-7; D call uncertain. The CDR3 has 13 residues. Trimming cost V 3 bases and J 5 bases, with 11 bases left between them. CDR1 and CDR2 (germline): KGHSH, LQKENI.

This chain joins TRBV14 and TRBJ2-4; 8 bases align to TRBD2. V gave up 1 base and J gave up 6 bases; unmatched junction bases: 5. The CDR3 is 15 amino acids. CDR1 is SGHDN and CDR2 is FVKESK in the germline V gene. CDR3 sequence: CASSQGSGGLNIQYF. CDR3 sequence (DNA): TGTGCCAGCAGCCAAGGATCGGGAGGGTTAAACATTCAGTACTTC.

The chain joins TRBV7-9 to TRBJ2-1; D possibly corresponds to TRBD2 (5 bases). CDR1 is SEHNR and CDR2 is FQNEAQ in the germline V gene (reference sequence). The V gene lost 3 bases and the J gene lost 13 bases, with 13 bases spanning the gap. CDR3 length: 12 residues. CDR3 DNA: TGTGCCAGCAGCTTCAGTTGGTGGACTCAGTTCTTC. Amino acid sequence: CASSFSWWTQFF.

This sequence joins TRBV15 and TRBJ1-4; the D is unclear. Germline V lookup: CDR1 LNHNV, CDR2 YYDKDF (reference sequence). CDR3 length: 15 residues. Between the trimmed V and J ends, which lost 0 bases and 7 bases, there was a span of 12 bases. The CDR3: CATSREGLVGEKLFF. For the CDR3, the DNA is TGTGCCACCAGCAGAGAAGGACTGGTGGGTGAAAAACTGTTTTTT.

The rearrangement uses TRBV19 and TRBJ2-1; 11 bases line up with TRBD2. There are 18 residues in the CDR3. The V segment lost 3 bases and the J segment 7 bases; nucleotides outside the gene matches: 14. In germline, CDR1 is LNHDA, CDR2 SQIVND (reference sequence). CDR3 loop: CASSIFSGVTSGRNEQFF. CDR3 nucleotides: TGTGCCAGTAGTATTTTTTCCGGAGTTACTAGCGGGAGAAATGAGCAGTTCTTC. The whole variable domain, remainder taken from reference TRBV19 and TRBJ2-1, is DGGITQSPKYLFRKEGQNVTLSCEQNLNHDAMYWYRQDPGQGLRLIYYSQIVNDFQKGDIAEGYSVSREKKESFPLTVTSAQKNPTAFYLCASSIFSGVTSGRNEQFFGPGTRLTVL.

This clone is medium-sized by share. Other DNA sequences in this sample translate to the same CDR3. V and J are TRBV6-6 and TRBJ2-7, with 7 bases identical to TRBD1. The CDR3 runs 14 residues. With 3 bases clipped from V and 4 bases from J, the junction kept 6 bases outside the gene matches. The germline V gene has CDR1 MNHNY and CDR2 SVGAGI (reference sequence). The CDR3 sequence: CASSYGTADYEQYF. The CDR3 coding sequence is TGTGCCAGCAGTTATGGGACAGCTGATTACGAGCAGTACTTC.

This sequence joins TRBV2 and TRBJ2-3, with TRBD2 as a possible D gene (5 bases). Trimming removed 6 bases at V and 4 bases at J, with 14 bases between. CDR1 is SNHLY and CDR2 is FYNNEI in the germline V gene. The CDR3 totals 14 residues. The CDR3 spells CASRETPGADTQYF. The CDR3 region has the DNA TGTGCCAGCAGGGAGACTCCCGGGGCAGATACGCAGTATTTT.

J is TRBJ2-5 and V is TRBV28, with D tentatively TRBD1 (6 bases). The V gene lost 5 bases and the J gene lost 3 bases, with 10 bases spanning the gap. The CDR3 loop spans 13 amino acids. The germline CDR1 and CDR2 sequences are MDHEN and SYDVKM. CDR3 bases: TGTGCCAGCAGTAACGGACAGAAAGAGACCCAGTACTTC. This encodes CASSNGQKETQYF.